What follows is one TCR beta chain and its context. The target antigen is unknown. CDR3 length equals 16 residues. Trimming left V 5 bases short and J 6 bases short, with 22 bases between. Germline-derived CDR1 and CDR2 are SEHNR and FQNEAQ (reference sequence). The data derive from a study of CD8+ T cells in alopecia areata. Study as a whole: Treated patients received oral tofacitinib, 5 to 10 mg twice daily. General study results and limits: Normal scalp had lower clonality than lesional scalp, with alopecia totalis/universalis lesions showing this most strongly. Tofacitinib did not eliminate many expanded lesional clones from scalp or blood.

Regarding treatment: oral pan-JAK inhibitor, 5-10 mg twice daily. Alopecia areata patients provided lesional scalp punch biopsies and peripheral blood, both collected for the study. Isolated RNA was reverse transcribed into cDNA used as the sequencing template. Some clones are missing from TCRdb's copy, which holds only in-frame ones; the method was immunoSEQ multiplex PCR. The top ten clones hold 25% to 35% of a sample with around 120,000 clones, roughly 58% of them seen once. Sequencing was performed on CD8+ T cells sorted from blood, taken at week 4, from a patient treated with tofacitinib. This TCR derives from a human donor with alopecia areata. This rearrangement joins TRBV7-9 to TRBJ2-5; D may be TRBD1 or TRBD2 (6 bases each). The CDR3: CASSGYSGGGAKTQYF. CDR3 DNA: TGTGCCAGCAGCGGCTACTCCGGGGGCGGGGCCAAGACCCAGTACTTC.